Below, 24 T cell receptor beta chains from the same sample are listed, as sequenced in a study of kidney transplant recipient with SARS-CoV-2 infection. TCRdb fed the reads into MiXCR, producing one record per CDR3 protein. Among 200,000 to 250,000 distinct CDR3 sequences listed, around 26% were seen once. The material was a blood sample, obtained at baseline and on roughly day 120 from a kidney transplant recipient. All receptors come from a male patient aged 25 to 39 who had COVID-19 and was a kidney transplant recipient. Certain T cells may be donor cells from the graft.

At least ten counts were recorded for this clonotype. This chain links TRBV3-1 with TRBJ1-2; D unclear. The CDR3 spans 17 residues. V lost 5 bases to trimming and J lost 4 bases, with 23 bases between them. CDR1 and CDR2 from the germline V gene are LGHDT and YNNKEL (reference sequence). The CDR3 bases are TGTGCCAGCAGCGGTCCGCACACCCTTCGAAAGACCTATGGCTACACCTTC. Translated, it gives CASSGPHTLRKTYGYTF.

This clonotype was observed at least ten times. V is TRBV13 and J is TRBJ2-7, with unresolved D. This CDR3 has 15 amino acids. Per germline, CDR1 PRHDT and CDR2 FYEKMQ (reference sequence). Between the trimmed V and J ends, which lost 0 bases and 3 bases, there was a span of 12 bases. CDR3 in amino acids: CASSLGLGSVYEQYF. In nucleotides, the CDR3 is TGTGCCAGCAGCTTAGGCCTGGGGTCAGTCTACGAGCAGTACTTC.

This clonotype has at least ten counts. This rearrangement joins TRBV13 to TRBJ1-1; D may be TRBD1 (6 bases). CDR3 length: 14 amino acids. Trimming pared 4 bases from V and 1 base from J, leaving 10 bases between. The germline V gene encodes CDR1 PRHDT and CDR2 FYEKMQ (reference sequence). CDR3 nucleotides: TGTGCCAGCAGCTCTCCGGGACAGAACACTGAAGCTTTCTTT. It encodes CASSSPGQNTEAFF.

This clonotype showed up many times. The gene calls are TRBV5-1 and TRBJ2-5; the match to TRBD2 covers 8 bases. Germline trimming cut 5 bases from V and 5 bases from J; bases unmatched to any gene: 14. CDR3 length: 16 residues. Germline CDR1 and CDR2: SGHRS and YFSETQ. The CDR3 DNA is TGCGCCAGCAGGGTTAGCGGGGATAGGCCTGGGGAGACCCAGTACTTC. Its protein is CASRVSGDRPGETQYF.

Many counts were recorded for this clonotype. V usage is TRBV20-1 and J usage is TRBJ2-7; D may be TRBD1 (5 bases). From germline, CDR1 is DFQATT and CDR2 SNEGSKA (reference sequence). This CDR3 is built from 13 residues. Trimming cost V 6 bases and J 0 bases, with 12 bases left between them. CDR3 region: CSARQPSSYEQYF. The CDR3 bases are TGCAGTGCAAGACAGCCGAGCTCCTACGAGCAGTACTTC.

This clonotype has at least ten counts. The chain combines TRBV6-5 with TRBJ1-4; TRBD1 agrees at 7 bases. Trimming at V came to 6 bases and at J to 8 bases, leaving 9 bases not matched to a gene. This CDR3 comprises 14 residues. The V gene's germline CDR1 is MNHEY and CDR2 SVGAGI. The CDR3 here is CASSRDRLREKLFF. DNA for the CDR3: TGTGCCAGCAGCCGGGACAGATTGAGGGAAAAACTGTTTTTT.

Comment on this clonotype: A clone one base away is much larger, so this may be a read error. This chain uses TRBV2 with TRBJ2-7; 7 bases agree with TRBD2. Germline V gives CDR1 SNHLY, CDR2 FYNNEI. Trimming removed 8 bases from V and 0 bases from J; junction bases left unmatched: 7. The CDR3 has 14 residues. The DNA of the CDR3 is TGTGCCAGCGCGGAGGGAGGGAACTCCTACGAGCAGTACTTC. Translation gives CASAEGGNSYEQYF.

About this clonotype itself: A much larger clone is a single base away; this may be a read error. V and J are TRBV10-1 and TRBJ1-1; 8 bases agree with TRBD1. The CDR3 spans 12 residues. The V gene end was trimmed by 11 bases and the J gene end by 8 bases; junction bases not matched to a gene: 10. The germline gives CDR1 WNHNN, CDR2 SYGVQD (reference sequence). The CDR3 DNA reads TGCGCCGGCTCATCCGGGACAGGAGAAGCTTTCTTT. Its translation is CAGSSGTGEAFF.

About this clonotype: This may arise from a read error, as a much more abundant clone is one base away. The CDR3 protein is CASSGNFLISFSETQYF. The CDR3, as DNA: TGTGCCAGCAGCGGTAACTTTCTCATTTCTTTCTCTGAGACCCAGTACTTC. The J gene is TRBJ2-5, the V gene TRBV3-1; D is undetermined. CDR1 is LGHDT and CDR2 is YNNKEL in the germline V gene (reference sequence). This CDR3 is 17 amino acids long. V was cut by 5 bases and J by 5 bases, with 24 bases left in between.

As concerns this clonotype: A junction end diverges from the germline sequence, so it may reflect a read error. J is TRBJ1-2 and V is TRBV18, with 8 bases identical to TRBD1. The germline CDR1 and CDR2 sequences are KGHSH and LQKENI. This CDR3 has 18 residues. The CDR3 here is CASSSSTGTGDRMRGCTF. CDR3 nucleotides: TGTGCCAGCTCATCCTCAACCGGGACAGGAGACAGGATGAGGGGCTGCACCTTC.

This clonotype was seen a few times. This sequence joins TRBV18 and TRBJ2-2, with D possibly matching TRBD1 (5 bases). V lost 1 base to trimming and J lost 4 bases, with 7 bases between them. CDR3 length equals 14 residues. Germline assignment: CDR1 KGHSH and CDR2 LQKENI. The CDR3 spells CASSPQQATGELFF. CDR3 nucleotides: TGTGCCAGCTCACCACAACAGGCCACCGGGGAGCTGTTTTTT.

A note on this clonotype: One base away lies a much larger clone, so this may be a sequencing read error. The chain has TRBV7-3 and TRBJ2-7, with TRBD2 identical over 8 bases. Germline CDR1 is SGHTA and CDR2 is FQGTGA. V lost 5 bases and J lost 6; bases outside the gene matches: 9. The CDR3 totals 14 residues. For the CDR3, the DNA is TGTGCCAGCAGCCTCGGCGGGAGGTCCGGCGAGCAGTACTTC. It is translated as CASSLGGRSGEQYF.

This clonotype was counted ten times or more. This sequence joins TRBV10-1 and TRBJ2-2, with D tentatively TRBD2 (5 bases). The V and J ends lost 6 bases and 0 bases respectively, with 8 bases between them. Germline V gene data show CDR1 as WNHNN and CDR2 as SYGVQD (reference sequence). This CDR3 has 14 amino acids. Here the CDR3 DNA reads TGCGCCAGCAGGGAGCGGCCGAACACCGGGGAGCTGTTTTTT. This translates into CASRERPNTGELFF.

Comments on this clonotype: A much larger clone is a single base away; this may be a read error. The genes are TRBV6-5 and TRBJ1-2, with D hard to call. V lost 8 bases, J lost 3 bases, and 7 bases lay in between. The germline CDR1 and CDR2 sequences are MNHEY and SVGAGI. This CDR3 is 11 amino acids long. The CDR3 DNA sequence: TGTGCCAGCCGGTGGGACTATGGCTACACCTTC. Protein product: CASRWDYGYTF.

This clonotype was picked up many times. The chain uses TRBV5-1 and TRBJ2-7; maybe TRBD2 (6 bases). The germline CDR1 and CDR2 sequences are SGHRS and YFSETQ. The length of the CDR3 is 13 residues. V dropped 3 bases and J dropped 4 bases, with 11 bases sitting between them. The CDR3 reads CASSYGTEYEQYF. CDR3 coding DNA: TGCGCCAGCAGCTACGGGACTGAATACGAGCAGTACTTC.

Notes on this clonotype: A much larger clone is a single base away; this may be a read error. This chain links TRBV20-1 with TRBJ2-3, with D possibly matching TRBD2 (6 bases). The CDR3 contains 14 residues. The germline gives CDR1 DFQATT, CDR2 SNEGSKA (reference sequence). CDR3 in DNA: TGCAGTGCTATCCGCGGGACGCAAACAGATGCGCAGTATTTT. Protein product: CSAIRGTQTDAQYF.

About this clonotype itself: A much bigger clone sits one base away, suggesting this may be a read error. The chain is built from TRBV4-1 and TRBJ1-2, with D uncertain. Germline CDR1 is MGHRA and CDR2 is YSYEKL. The CDR3 spans 15 residues. Between the trimmed V and J ends, which lost 1 base and 4 bases, there was a span of 13 bases. CDR3 region: CASSQARGEGYGYTF. CDR3 bases: TGCGCCAGCAGCCAAGCCCGAGGCGAGGGCTATGGCTACACCTTC.

This clonotype was seen more than once but under ten times. The rearrangement uses TRBV6-6 and TRBJ1-2; D is uncertain. V lost 9 bases and J lost 0, with 5 bases in between. CDR3 size: 11 residues. Germline CDR1 and CDR2: MNHNY and SVGAGI (reference sequence). CDR3 loop: CASLTNYGYTF. The CDR3 DNA sequence: TGTGCCAGTCTAACTAACTATGGCTACACCTTC.

Concerning this clonotype: This may arise from a read error, as a much more abundant clone is one base away. The rearrangement links TRBV24-1 to TRBJ1-2, with D hard to call. The CDR3 loop spans 17 amino acids. Germline values: CDR1 KGHDR, CDR2 SFDVKD. The DNA of the CDR3 is TGTGCCACCAGTCCCAACGTTAGTACCAGAAAGACCTATGGCAACACCTTC. Amino acids: CATSPNVSTRKTYGNTF.

A few counts support this clonotype. This sequence joins TRBV28 and TRBJ2-3; 15 nucleotides align to TRBD2. Germline loops: CDR1 MDHEN, CDR2 SYDVKM. The CDR3 sequence is 16 residues long. J was trimmed by 5 bases and V by 4 bases; bases with no gene match: 4. The CDR3, as DNA: TGTGCCAGCAGTTCGGGACTAGCGGGAGGCAAAGATACGCAGTATTTT. As protein: CASSSGLAGGKDTQYF.

This clonotype was picked up many times. The genes are TRBV6-5 and TRBJ1-1; D gene ambiguous. Germline V gives CDR1 MNHEY, CDR2 SVGAGI. This CDR3 is built from 13 residues. Trimming pared 6 bases from V and 5 bases from J, leaving 13 bases between. The CDR3 DNA is TGTGCCAGCAGAGAAAACAGTAGGACTGAAGCTTTCTTT. Translated, it gives CASRENSRTEAFF.

This clonotype occurred many times. The junction differs from germline at one of its ends, possibly a read error. The chain employs TRBV4-2 and TRBJ2-3, with D tentatively TRBD2 (5 bases). Germline CDR1 and CDR2: LGHNA and YNFKEQ. The CDR3 runs 15 residues. The CDR3 bases are TGTACCAGCAGCCAAGAACGGGGATCCACAGATACGCAGTATTTT. Its protein is CTSSQERGSTDTQYF.

V and J are TRBV14 and TRBJ2-3; 8 nucleotides agree with TRBD2. V shed 0 bases, J shed 2 bases, and the junction held 10 bases outside the gene matches. CDR3 size: 18 residues. Germline V CDR1 and CDR2: SGHDN, FVKESK. The CDR3, as DNA: TGTGCCAGCAGCCAAGATTGGGGAGCGGGAGTGGCCACAGATACGCAGTATTTT. Encoded protein: CASSQDWGAGVATDTQYF.

This clonotype was observed at least ten times. V is TRBV29-1 and J is TRBJ2-3; TRBD2 agrees at 13 bases. After removal of 7 bases from V and 2 bases from J, the junction contained 3 bases not matched to a gene. This CDR3 contains 14 residues. Germline V gives CDR1 SQVTM, CDR2 ANQGSEA. The CDR3 nucleotides are TGCAGCGCCGGACTAGCGGGGGACACAGATACGCAGTATTTT. The encoded protein is CSAGLAGDTDTQYF.